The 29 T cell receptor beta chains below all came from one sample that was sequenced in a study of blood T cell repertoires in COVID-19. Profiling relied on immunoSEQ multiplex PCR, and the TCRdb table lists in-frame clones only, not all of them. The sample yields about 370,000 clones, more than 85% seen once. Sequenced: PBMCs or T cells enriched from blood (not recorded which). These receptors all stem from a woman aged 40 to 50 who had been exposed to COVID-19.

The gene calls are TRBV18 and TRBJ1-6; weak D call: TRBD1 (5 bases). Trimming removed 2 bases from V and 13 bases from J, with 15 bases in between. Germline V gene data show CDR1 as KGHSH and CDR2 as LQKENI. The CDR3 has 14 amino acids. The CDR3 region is CASSPVRGGGPLHF. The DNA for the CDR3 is TGTGCCAGCTCACCAGTCCGGGGTGGGGGGCCCCTCCACTTT.

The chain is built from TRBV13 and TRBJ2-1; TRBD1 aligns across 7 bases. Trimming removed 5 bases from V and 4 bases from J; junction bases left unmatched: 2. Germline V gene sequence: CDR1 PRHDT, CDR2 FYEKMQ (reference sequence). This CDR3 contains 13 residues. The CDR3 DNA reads TGTGCCAGCAGCCCGGACAGGTACAATGAGCAGTTCTTC. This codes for CASSPDRYNEQFF.

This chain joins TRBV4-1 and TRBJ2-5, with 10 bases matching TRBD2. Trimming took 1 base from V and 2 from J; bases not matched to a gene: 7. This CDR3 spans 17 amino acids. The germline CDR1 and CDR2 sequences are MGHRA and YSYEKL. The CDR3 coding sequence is TGCGCCAGCAGCCAAGCGGGTAGCGGGAGGTCGCAAGAGACCCAGTACTTC. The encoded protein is CASSQAGSGRSQETQYF.

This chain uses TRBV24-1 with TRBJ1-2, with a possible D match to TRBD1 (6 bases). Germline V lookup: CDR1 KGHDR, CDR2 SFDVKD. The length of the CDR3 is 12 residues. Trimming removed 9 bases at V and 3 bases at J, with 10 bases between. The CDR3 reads CATGGGDYGYTF. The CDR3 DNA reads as TGTGCCACCGGGGGCGGTGACTATGGCTACACCTTC.

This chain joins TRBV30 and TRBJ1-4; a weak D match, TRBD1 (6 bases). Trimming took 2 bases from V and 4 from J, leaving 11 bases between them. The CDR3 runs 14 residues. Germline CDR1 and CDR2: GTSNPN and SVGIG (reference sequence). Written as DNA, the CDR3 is TGTGCCTGGAGTCCAGGGGTCGGTAATGAAAAACTGTTTTTT. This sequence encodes CAWSPGVGNEKLFF. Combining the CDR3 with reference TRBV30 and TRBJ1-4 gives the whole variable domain SQTIHQWPATLVQPVGSPLSLECTVEGTSNPNLYWYRQAAGRGLQLLFYSVGIGQISSEVPQNLSASRPQDRQFILSSKKLLLSDSGFYLCAWSPGVGNEKLFFGSGTQLSVL.

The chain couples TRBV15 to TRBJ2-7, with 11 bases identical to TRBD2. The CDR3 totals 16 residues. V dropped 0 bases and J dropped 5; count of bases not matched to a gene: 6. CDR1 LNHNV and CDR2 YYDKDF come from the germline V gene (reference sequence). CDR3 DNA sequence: TGTGCCACCAGCAGAGAAGTAGCGGGAGGGAAGGACGAGCAGTACTTC. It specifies CATSREVAGGKDEQYF.

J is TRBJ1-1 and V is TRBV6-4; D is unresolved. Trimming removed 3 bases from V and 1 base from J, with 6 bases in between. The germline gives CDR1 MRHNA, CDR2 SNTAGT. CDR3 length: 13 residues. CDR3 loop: CASSENRNTEAFF. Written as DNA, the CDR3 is TGTGCCAGCAGTGAAAACAGGAACACTGAAGCTTTCTTT.

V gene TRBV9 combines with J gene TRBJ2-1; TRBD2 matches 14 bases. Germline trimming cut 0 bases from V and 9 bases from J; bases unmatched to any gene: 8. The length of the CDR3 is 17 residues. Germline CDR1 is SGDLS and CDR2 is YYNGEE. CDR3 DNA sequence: TGTGCCAGCAGCGTAGGACTAGCGGGAGGGCCGAGGGGTGAGCAGTTCTTC. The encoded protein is CASSVGLAGGPRGEQFF.

The CDR3 region has the DNA TGTGCCAGCAGCTTAACGACAGGGACCTGGGGGAAACTGTTTTTT. Translating gives CASSLTTGTWGKLFF. The rearrangement links TRBV7-2 to TRBJ1-4, with TRBD1 identical over 7 bases. From germline, CDR1 is SGHTA and CDR2 FQGNSA. Unmatched junction bases numbered 11, after V lost 2 bases and J lost 11 bases. This CDR3 has 15 amino acids.

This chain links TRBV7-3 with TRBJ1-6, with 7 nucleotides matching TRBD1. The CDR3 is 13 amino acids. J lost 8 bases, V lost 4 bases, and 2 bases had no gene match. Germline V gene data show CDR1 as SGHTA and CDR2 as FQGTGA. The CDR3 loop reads CASSSDRDSPLHF. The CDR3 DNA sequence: TGTGCCAGCAGCTCTGACAGGGATTCACCCCTCCACTTT.

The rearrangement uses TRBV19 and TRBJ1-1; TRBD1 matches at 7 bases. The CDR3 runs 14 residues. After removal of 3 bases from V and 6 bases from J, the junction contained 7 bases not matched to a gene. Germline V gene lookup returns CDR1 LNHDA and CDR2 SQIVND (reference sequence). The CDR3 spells CASSIMTGKSEAFF. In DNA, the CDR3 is TGTGCCAGTAGTATTATGACAGGGAAGTCTGAAGCTTTCTTT.

The CDR3 spells CASSPAGKGIQYF. The CDR3 region has the DNA TGTGCCAGCAGCCCGGCGGGGAAGGGCATTCAGTACTTC. This chain uses TRBV11-2 with TRBJ2-4, with D possibly matching TRBD2 (6 bases). CDR1 SGHAT and CDR2 FQNNGV come from the germline V gene. Trimming removed 5 bases at V and 9 bases at J, with 14 bases between. The CDR3 consists of 13 residues.

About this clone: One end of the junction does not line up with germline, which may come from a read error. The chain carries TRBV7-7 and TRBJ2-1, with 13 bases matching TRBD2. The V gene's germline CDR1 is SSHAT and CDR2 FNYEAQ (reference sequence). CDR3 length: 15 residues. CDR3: CASSFTSGGASEQFF. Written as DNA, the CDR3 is TGTGCTAGCAGCTTTACTAGCGGGGGGGCAAGTGAGCAGTTCTTC.

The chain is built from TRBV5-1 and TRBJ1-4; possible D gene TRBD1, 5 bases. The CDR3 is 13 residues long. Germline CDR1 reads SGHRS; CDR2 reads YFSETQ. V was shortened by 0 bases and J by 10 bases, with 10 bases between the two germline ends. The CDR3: CASSLEFGGKLFF. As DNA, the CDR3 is TGCGCCAGCAGCTTGGAATTCGGGGGAAAACTGTTTTTT.

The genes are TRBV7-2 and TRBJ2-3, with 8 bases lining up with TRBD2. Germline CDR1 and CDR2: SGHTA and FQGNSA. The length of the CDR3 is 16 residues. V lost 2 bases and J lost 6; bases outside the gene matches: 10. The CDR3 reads CASSLRSTGGGDTQYF. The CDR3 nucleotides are TGTGCCAGCAGCTTAAGGAGTACGGGAGGGGGGGATACGCAGTATTTT.

CDR3 sequence: CASSESRVYGYTF. The CDR3 DNA reads as TGTGCCAGCAGTGAATCGAGGGTGTATGGCTACACCTTC. The rearrangement uses TRBV2 and TRBJ1-2; D is uncertain. The V and J ends lost 2 bases and 5 bases respectively, with 9 bases between them. The CDR3 is 13 amino acids. Germline CDR1 and CDR2: SNHLY and FYNNEI.

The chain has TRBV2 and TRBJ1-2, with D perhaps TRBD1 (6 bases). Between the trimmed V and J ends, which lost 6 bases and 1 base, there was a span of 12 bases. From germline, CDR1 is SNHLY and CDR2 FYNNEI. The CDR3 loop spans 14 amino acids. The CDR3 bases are TGTGCCAGCAGCCCGGACAGATTTAACTATGGCTACACCTTC. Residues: CASSPDRFNYGYTF. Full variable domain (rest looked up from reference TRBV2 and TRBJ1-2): EPEVTQTPSHQVTQMGQEVILRCVPISNHLYFYWYRQILGQKVEFLVSFYNNEISEKSEIFDDQFSVERPDGSNFTLKIRSTKLEDSAMYFCASSPDRFNYGYTFGSGTRLTVV.

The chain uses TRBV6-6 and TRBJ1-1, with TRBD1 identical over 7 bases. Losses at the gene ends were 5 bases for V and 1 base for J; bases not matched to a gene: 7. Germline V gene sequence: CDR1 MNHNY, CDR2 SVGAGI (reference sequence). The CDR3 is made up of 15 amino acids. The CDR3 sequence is CASSRPTGKNTEAFF. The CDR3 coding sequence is TGTGCCAGCAGTAGACCGACAGGGAAGAACACTGAAGCTTTCTTT.

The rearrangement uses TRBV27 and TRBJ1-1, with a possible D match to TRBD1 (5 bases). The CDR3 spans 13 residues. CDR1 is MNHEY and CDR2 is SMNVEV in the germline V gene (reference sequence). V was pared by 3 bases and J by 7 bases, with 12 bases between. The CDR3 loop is CASSLTVPFEAFF. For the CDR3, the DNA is TGTGCCAGCAGTTTGACAGTTCCTTTTGAAGCTTTCTTT.

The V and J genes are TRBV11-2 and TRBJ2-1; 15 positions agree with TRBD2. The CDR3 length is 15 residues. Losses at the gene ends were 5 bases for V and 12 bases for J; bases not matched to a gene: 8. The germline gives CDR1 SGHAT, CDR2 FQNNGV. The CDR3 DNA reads TGTGCCAGCAGCACATGGACTAGCGGGGGGGCGTGGCAGTTCTTC. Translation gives CASSTWTSGGAWQFF.

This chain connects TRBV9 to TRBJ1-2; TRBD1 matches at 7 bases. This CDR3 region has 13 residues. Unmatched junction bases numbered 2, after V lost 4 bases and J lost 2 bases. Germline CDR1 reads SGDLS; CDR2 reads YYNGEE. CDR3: CASSPTGNYGYTF. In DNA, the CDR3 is TGTGCCAGCAGCCCGACAGGGAACTATGGCTACACCTTC. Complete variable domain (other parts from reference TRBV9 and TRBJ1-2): DSGVTQTPKHLITATGQRVTLRCSPRSGDLSVYWYQQSLDQGLQFLIQYYNGEERAKGNILERFSAQQFPDLHSELNLSSLELGDSALYFCASSPTGNYGYTFGSGTRLTVV.

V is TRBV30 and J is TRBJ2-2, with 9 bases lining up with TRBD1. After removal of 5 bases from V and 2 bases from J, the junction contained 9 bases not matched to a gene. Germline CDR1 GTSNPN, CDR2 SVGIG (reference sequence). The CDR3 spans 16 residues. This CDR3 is CAWGSTGGANTGELFF. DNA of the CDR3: TGTGCCTGGGGATCAACAGGGGGCGCAAACACCGGGGAGCTGTTTTTT.

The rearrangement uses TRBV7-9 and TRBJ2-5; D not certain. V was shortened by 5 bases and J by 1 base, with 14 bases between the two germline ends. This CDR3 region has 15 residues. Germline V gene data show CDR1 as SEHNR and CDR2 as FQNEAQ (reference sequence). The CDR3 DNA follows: TGTGCCAGCAGCCCCCTAGGTCAAGGCCAAGAGACCCAGTACTTC. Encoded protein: CASSPLGQGQETQYF.

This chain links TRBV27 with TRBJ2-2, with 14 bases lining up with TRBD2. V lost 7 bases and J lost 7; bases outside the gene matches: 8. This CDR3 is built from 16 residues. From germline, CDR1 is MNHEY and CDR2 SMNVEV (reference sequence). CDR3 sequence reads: CASTRTSGRSVGELFF. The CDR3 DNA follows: TGTGCCAGCACCCGGACTAGCGGGAGGTCGGTCGGGGAGCTGTTTTTT.

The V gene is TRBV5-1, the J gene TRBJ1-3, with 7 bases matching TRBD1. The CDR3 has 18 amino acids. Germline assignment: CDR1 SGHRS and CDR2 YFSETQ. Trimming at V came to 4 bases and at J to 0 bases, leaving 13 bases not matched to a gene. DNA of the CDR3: TGCGCCAGCAGCGTCGGACAGGCCCTCCTCCTCTCTGGAAACACCATATATTTT. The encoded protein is CASSVGQALLLSGNTIYF.

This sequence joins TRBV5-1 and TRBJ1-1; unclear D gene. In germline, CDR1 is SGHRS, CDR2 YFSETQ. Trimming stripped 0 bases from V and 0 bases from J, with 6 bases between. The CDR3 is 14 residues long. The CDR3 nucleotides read TGCGCCAGCAGCTTGGGGCCAATGAACACTGAAGCTTTCTTT. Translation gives CASSLGPMNTEAFF.

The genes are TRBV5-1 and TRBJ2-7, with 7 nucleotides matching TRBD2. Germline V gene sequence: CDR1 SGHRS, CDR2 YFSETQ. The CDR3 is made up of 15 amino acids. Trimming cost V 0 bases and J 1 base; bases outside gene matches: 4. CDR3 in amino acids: CASSLEAGRSYEQYF. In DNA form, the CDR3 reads TGCGCCAGCAGCTTGGAAGCGGGACGGTCCTACGAGCAGTACTTC.

The CDR3 loop is CASSLAGAGGGYGYTF. The CDR3 DNA reads as TGTGCCAGCAGCTTAGCCGGTGCAGGGGGAGGCTATGGCTACACCTTC. The V call is TRBV7-9, the J call TRBJ1-2; 7 bases map to TRBD1. After removal of 0 bases from V and 4 bases from J, the junction contained 8 bases not matched to a gene. Germline loops: CDR1 SEHNR, CDR2 FQNEAQ (reference sequence). This CDR3 spans 16 amino acids. Supplemented by reference TRBV7-9 and TRBJ1-2, the full variable domain reads DTGVSQNPRHKITKRGQNVTFRCDPISEHNRLYWYRQTLGQGPEFLTYFQNEAQLEKSRLLSDRFSAERPKGSFSTLEIQRTEQGDSAMYLCASSLAGAGGGYGYTFGSGTRLTVV.

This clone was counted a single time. CDR3 coding DNA: TGCGCCAGCAGTCAATGGACAGGGATACAAACTAACTATGGCTACACCTTC. Its translation is CASSQWTGIQTNYGYTF. The J gene is TRBJ1-2, the V gene TRBV23-1, with 8 bases aligning to TRBD1. TRBV23-1 is an ORF; its function is uncertain. J lost 0 bases, V lost 1 base, and 7 bases had no gene match. The CDR3 contains 17 residues.